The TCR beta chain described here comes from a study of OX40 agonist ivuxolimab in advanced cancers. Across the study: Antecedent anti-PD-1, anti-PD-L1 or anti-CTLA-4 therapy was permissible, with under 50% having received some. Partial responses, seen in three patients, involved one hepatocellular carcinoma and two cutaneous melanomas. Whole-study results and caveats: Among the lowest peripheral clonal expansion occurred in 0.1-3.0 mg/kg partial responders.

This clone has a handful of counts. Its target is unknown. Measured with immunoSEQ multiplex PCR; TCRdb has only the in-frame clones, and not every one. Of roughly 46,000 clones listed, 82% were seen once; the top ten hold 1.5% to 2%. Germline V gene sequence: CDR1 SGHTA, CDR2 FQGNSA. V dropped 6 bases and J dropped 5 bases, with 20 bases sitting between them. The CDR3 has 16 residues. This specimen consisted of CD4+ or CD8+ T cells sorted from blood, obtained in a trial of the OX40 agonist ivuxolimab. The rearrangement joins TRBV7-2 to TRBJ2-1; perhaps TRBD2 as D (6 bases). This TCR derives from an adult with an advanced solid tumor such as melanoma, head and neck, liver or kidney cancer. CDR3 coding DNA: TGTGCCAGCAGTACGGGTAGCGGCCGCATAAACAATGAGCAGTTCTTC. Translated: CASSTGSGRINNEQFF. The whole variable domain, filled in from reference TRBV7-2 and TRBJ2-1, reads GAGVSQSPSNKVTEKGKDVELRCDPISGHTALYWYRQSLGQGLEFLIYFQGNSAPDKSGLPSDRFSAERTGGSVSTLTIQRTQQEDSAVYLCASSTGSGRINNEQFFGPGTRLTVL.